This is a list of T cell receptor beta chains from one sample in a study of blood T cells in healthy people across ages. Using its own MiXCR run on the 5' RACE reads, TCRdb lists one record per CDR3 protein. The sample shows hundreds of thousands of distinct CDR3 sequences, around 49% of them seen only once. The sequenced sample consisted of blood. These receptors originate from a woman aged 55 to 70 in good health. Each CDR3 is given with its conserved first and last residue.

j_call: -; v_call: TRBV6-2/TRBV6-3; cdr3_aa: CASSYGGLAAYEQYF
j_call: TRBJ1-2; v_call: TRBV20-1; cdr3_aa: CSARTRGPSNYGYTF
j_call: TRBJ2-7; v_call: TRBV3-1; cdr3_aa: CASSAFRTGVSYEQYF
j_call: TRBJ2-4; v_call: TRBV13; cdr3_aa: CASSLVWDKENIQYF
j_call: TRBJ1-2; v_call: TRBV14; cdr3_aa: CASSQEGLFGYTF
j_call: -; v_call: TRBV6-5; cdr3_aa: CASSYLGLAGGPSAYEQYF
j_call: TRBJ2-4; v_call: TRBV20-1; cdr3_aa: CSAGGEVAKNIQYF
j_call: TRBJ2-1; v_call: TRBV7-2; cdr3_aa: CASSSGRLREQFF
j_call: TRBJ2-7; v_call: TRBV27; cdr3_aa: CASGRESQYF
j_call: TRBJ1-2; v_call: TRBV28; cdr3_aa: CASSLTLPGGYGYTF
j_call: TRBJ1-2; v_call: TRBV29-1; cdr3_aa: CSVEENYGYTF
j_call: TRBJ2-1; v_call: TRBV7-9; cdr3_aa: CASSSATRFSSYNEQFF
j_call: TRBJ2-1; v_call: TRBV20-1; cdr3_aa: CSARPWETSGRWSYNEQFF
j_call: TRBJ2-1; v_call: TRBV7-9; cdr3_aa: CASSLFPRAGDYNEQFF
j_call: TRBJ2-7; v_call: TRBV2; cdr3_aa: CASSTQLAGAGSYEQYF
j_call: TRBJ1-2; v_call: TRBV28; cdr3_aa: CASFDANPSYGYTF
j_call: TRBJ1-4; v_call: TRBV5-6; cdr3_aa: CASSLEPEGYEKLFF
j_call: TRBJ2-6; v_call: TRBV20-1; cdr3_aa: CSARWLSGTNVLTF
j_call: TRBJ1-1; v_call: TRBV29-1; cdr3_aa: CSDRDRGLGTEAFF
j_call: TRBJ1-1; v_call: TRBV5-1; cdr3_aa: CASSRLPATEAFF
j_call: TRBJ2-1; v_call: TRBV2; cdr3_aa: CATYSLAGGRGEQFF
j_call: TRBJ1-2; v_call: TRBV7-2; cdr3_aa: CTSSTGQGYGYTF
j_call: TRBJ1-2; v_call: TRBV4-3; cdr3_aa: CASSQDPTNYGYTF
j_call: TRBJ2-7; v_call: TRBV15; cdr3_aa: CATSMAGLGYEQYF
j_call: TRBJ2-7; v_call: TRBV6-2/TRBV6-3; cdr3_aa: CASTKGGEQYF
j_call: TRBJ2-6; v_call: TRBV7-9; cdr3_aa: CASSQGDSGASVLTF
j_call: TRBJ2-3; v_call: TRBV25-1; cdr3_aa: CASSDSGTLTDTQYF
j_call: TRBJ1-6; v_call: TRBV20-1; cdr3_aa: CSARTQILDSPLHF
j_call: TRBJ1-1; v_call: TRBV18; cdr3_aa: CASSPSRGTTEAFF
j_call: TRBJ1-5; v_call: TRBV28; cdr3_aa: CASSFQGAAQPQHF
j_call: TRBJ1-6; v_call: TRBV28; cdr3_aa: CASSLQQSSYNSPLHF
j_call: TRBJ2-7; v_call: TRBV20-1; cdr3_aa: CSARVSTGTNEQYF
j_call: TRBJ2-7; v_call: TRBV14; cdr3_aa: CASSPIGTLSYEQYF
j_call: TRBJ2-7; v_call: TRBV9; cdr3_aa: CASSVVAGDFGEQYF
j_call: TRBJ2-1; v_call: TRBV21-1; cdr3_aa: CASSQSGTSGNNEQFF
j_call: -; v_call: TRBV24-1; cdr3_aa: CATSGTGVETQYF
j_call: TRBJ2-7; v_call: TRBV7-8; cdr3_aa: CASRTTSGSSYEQYF
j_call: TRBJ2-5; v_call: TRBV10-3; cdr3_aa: CAISEGETQYF
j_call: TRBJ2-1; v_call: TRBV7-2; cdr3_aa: CASSFIRGSEQFF
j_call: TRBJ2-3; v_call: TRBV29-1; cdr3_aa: CSVEGGRKRYTDTQYF
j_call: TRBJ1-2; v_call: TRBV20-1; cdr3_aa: CSAIAPRGGYTF